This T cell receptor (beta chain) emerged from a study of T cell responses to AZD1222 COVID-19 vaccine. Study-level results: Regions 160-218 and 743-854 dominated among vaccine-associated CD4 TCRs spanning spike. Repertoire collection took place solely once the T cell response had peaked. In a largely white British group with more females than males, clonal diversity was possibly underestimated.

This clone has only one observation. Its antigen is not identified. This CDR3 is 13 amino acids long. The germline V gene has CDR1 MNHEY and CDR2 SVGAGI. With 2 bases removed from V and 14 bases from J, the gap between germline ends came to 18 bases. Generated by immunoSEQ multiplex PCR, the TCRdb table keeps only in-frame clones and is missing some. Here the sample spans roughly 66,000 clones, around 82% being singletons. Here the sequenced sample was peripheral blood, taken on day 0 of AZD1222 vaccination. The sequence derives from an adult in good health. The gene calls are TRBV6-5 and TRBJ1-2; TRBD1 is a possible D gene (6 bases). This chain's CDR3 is CASSYGQGYGGTF. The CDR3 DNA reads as TGTGCCAGCAGTTACGGGCAGGGGTATGGTGGGACCTTC.